The clone carrying this T cell receptor beta chain was seen more than once but under ten times. The same CDR3 can be traced to other DNA sequences in this sample. Clones were read by immunoSEQ multiplex PCR, and TCRdb kept only the in-frame ones, dropping some. Of millions of clones in the sample, about 93% were seen once. This entry comes from a study of shared clonotypes between healthy human individuals. Study summary: The donors, a couple of women and three men, were aged 18 to 49.

Naive CD8 isolation took CD45RO-negative cells positively selected for CCR7 and excluded terminally differentiated effector memory CD45RA+ cells. CDR3 length: 15 amino acids. The germline CDR1 and CDR2 sequences are SGDLS and YYNGEE. The germline V and J ends were trimmed by 0 bases and 1 base, with 8 bases remaining between them. The origin of this receptor is a young man in good health. Some clones in this sample may be carry-over from other donors' samples. The rearrangement links TRBV9 to TRBJ1-5, with D possibly being TRBD1 (5 bases). The sequencing sample was made of naive CD8+ T cells from PBMCs. The CDR3 nucleotides read TGTGCCAGCAGCGTAGCAGGGAAGAGCAATCAGCCCCAGCATTTT. Encoded protein: CASSVAGKSNQPQHF.